Shown below are 14 T cell receptor beta chains from a single sample sequenced in a study of OX40 agonist ivuxolimab in advanced cancers. The assay was immunoSEQ multiplex PCR, and TCRdb's table has in-frame clones only and misses some. The sample yields more than 25,000 clones, about nine tenths seen once. Sequencing was performed on CD4+ or CD8+ T cells sorted from blood, taken in a trial of the OX40 agonist ivuxolimab. The receptors derive from an adult with an advanced solid tumor such as melanoma, head and neck, liver or kidney cancer.

The V call is TRBV10-2, the J call TRBJ1-2; TRBD1 matches at 7 bases. In germline, CDR1 is WSHSY, CDR2 SAAADI. After removal of 0 bases from V and 1 base from J, the junction contained 5 bases not matched to a gene. This CDR3 comprises 16 residues. The CDR3 sequence is CASSESKGAGNYGYTF. In DNA form, the CDR3 reads TGCGCCAGCAGTGAGTCAAAGGGGGCAGGTAACTATGGCTACACCTTC.

V usage is TRBV19 and J usage is TRBJ2-2; 7 bases are shared with TRBD2. In germline, CDR1 is LNHDA, CDR2 SQIVND (reference sequence). The V and J ends lost 3 bases and 6 bases, in that order; junction bases with no gene match: 10. The CDR3 has 16 residues. The CDR3 reads CASSIVAGAYSGELFF. The DNA of the CDR3 is TGTGCCAGTAGTATCGTCGCGGGAGCGTATTCCGGGGAGCTGTTTTTT.

Written as DNA, the CDR3 is TGTGCCAGCTCACCAGGTTCGAACACTGAAGCTTTCTTT. This encodes CASSPGSNTEAFF. V gene TRBV18 combines with J gene TRBJ1-1, with D uncertain. Trimming left V 2 bases short and J 1 base short, with 5 bases between. Germline assignment: CDR1 KGHSH and CDR2 LQKENI. This CDR3 is 13 amino acids long.

This clone was found once. This rearrangement joins TRBV11-2 to TRBJ1-4; unclear D gene. The germline gives CDR1 SGHAT, CDR2 FQNNGV. This CDR3 is 17 amino acids long. V lost 2 bases to trimming and J lost 1 base, with 14 bases between them. The CDR3 region has the DNA TGTGCCAGCAGCTTAAGAGGTACCCCGGGAACTAATGAAAAACTGTTTTTT. Translating it yields CASSLRGTPGTNEKLFF.

This clone was recorded only once. The chain has TRBV1 and TRBJ1-2; the DNA was not compared with TRBD1, the D call given in the table. TRBV1 is given as a pseudogene. This CDR3 is 15 amino acids long. The CDR3 spells CTSSPRTQLNYGYTF. CDR3 nucleotide sequence: TGCACCAGCAGCCCCCGGACACAACTCAACTATGGCTACACCTTC.

Comments on this clone: At one end the junction does not follow the germline gene, possibly because of a read error. V gene TRBV10-2 combines with J gene TRBJ1-2; the D gene is possibly TRBD1 (5 bases). Germline V gene sequence: CDR1 WSHSY, CDR2 SAAADI. The CDR3 is 14 amino acids. CDR3 nucleotides: TGCGCCAGCGGTGAGCCGGGACCCATCTATGGCTACACCTTC. Translating it yields CASGEPGPIYGYTF.

The chain recombines TRBV5-6 with TRBJ2-1; the D is unclear. With 0 bases removed from V and 3 bases from J, the gap between germline ends came to 13 bases. The germline V gene has CDR1 SGHDT and CDR2 YYEEEE. The CDR3 is made up of 16 amino acids. The DNA for the CDR3 is TGTGCCAGCAGCTTGGCCCTCTCTGGGGTCTACAATGAGCAGTTCTTC. It translates to CASSLALSGVYNEQFF. Together with reference TRBV5-6 and TRBJ2-1, the CDR3 gives the full variable domain: DAGVTQSPTHLIKTRGQQVTLRCSPKSGHDTVSWYQQALGQGPQFIFQYYEEEERQRGNFPDRFSGHQFPNYSSELNVNALLLGDSALYLCASSLALSGVYNEQFFGPGTRLTVL.

On this clone itself: Germline is not matched at one junction end, which may reflect a read error. The chain combines TRBV11-2 with TRBJ2-1; possible D gene TRBD2, 7 bases. The CDR3 covers 17 residues. The germline CDR1 and CDR2 sequences are SGHAT and FQNNGV. As DNA, the CDR3 is TGTGCCAGCAGCCTAGAGGGGGGGAGTCCCTCCTACAATAAGCAGTTCTTC. This translates into CASSLEGGSPSYNKQFF.

The chain links TRBV11-2 to TRBJ2-5; D is unclear. Germline V gene lookup returns CDR1 SGHAT and CDR2 FQNNGV. CDR3 length equals 13 residues. Trimming took 5 bases from V and 0 from J, leaving 7 bases between them. CDR3: CASSLGYQETQYF. The CDR3, as DNA: TGTGCCAGCAGCCTTGGGTACCAAGAGACCCAGTACTTC.

The chain recombines TRBV7-1 with TRBJ2-3; D not resolved. TRBV7-1 is placed among ORFs of uncertain function. V gave up 4 bases and J gave up 4 bases, with 12 bases separating them. The CDR3 extends over 14 amino acids. Here the CDR3 reads CASSLALYADTQYF. The CDR3 DNA reads TGTGCCAGCAGCTTAGCCTTGTACGCAGATACGCAGTATTTT.

V usage is TRBV9 and J usage is TRBJ2-3, with a tentative D call TRBD2 (5 bases). The CDR3 contains 15 residues. Germline V gene data show CDR1 as SGDLS and CDR2 as YYNGEE. V was shortened by 1 base and J by 3 bases, with 12 bases between the two germline ends. This CDR3 reads CASSVRAGSTDTQYF. The DNA for the CDR3 is TGTGCCAGCAGCGTAAGGGCGGGTTCTACAGATACGCAGTATTTT.

This chain links TRBV5-6 with TRBJ2-7; the D gene could be TRBD1 or TRBD2 (5 bases each). The CDR3 spans 14 residues. The V end lost 4 bases, the J end lost 1 base, and 12 bases lay between the germline ends. Germline lookup yields CDR1 SGHDT and CDR2 YYEEEE. CDR3 in DNA: TGTGCCAGCAGCCCGGGGACGAGTTCCTACGAGCAGTACTTC. Amino acid sequence: CASSPGTSSYEQYF.

The sample holds one count of this clone. The genes are TRBV25-1 and TRBJ1-2; D gene uncertain. CDR3 length equals 10 residues. The V and J ends lost 3 bases and 8 bases respectively, with 4 bases between them. Per the germline V gene, CDR1 is MGHDK and CDR2 is SYGVNS. CDR3 nucleotide sequence: TGTGCCAGCAGTGATGGGGGCTACACCTTC. Amino acids: CASSDGGYTF.

This rearrangement joins TRBV5-8 to TRBJ1-3; D gene uncertain. Trimming shortened V by 0 bases and J by 0 bases, and 4 bases separated the two germline ends. CDR1 and CDR2 (germline): SGHTS, YDEGEE. The CDR3 length is 14 residues. The CDR3 region has the DNA TGTGCCAGCAGCTTGGTCCTCTCTGGAAACACCATATATTTT. This gives the protein CASSLVLSGNTIYF.